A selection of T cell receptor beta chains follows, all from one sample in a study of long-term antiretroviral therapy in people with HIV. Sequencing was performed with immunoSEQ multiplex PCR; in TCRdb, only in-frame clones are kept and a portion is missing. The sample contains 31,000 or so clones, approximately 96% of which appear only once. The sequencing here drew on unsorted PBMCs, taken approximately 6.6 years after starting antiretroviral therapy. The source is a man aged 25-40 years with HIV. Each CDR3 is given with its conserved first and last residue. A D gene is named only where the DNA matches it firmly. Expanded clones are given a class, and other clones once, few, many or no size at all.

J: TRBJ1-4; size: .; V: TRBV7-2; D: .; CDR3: CASSPTGSNKLFF; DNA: TGTGCCAGCAGCCCCACGGGCAGTAATAAACTGTTTTTT
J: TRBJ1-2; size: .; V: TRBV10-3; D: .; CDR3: CAISESSRQDGYTF; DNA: TGTGCCATCAGTGAGTCGTCGAGACAAGATGGCTACACCTTC
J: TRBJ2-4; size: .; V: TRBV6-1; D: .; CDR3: CASSSRTTQYF; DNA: TGTGCCAGCAGCTCCAGGACTACTCAGTACTTC
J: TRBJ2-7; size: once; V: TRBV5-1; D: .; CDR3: CASSLDGEGEQYF; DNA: TGCGCCAGCAGCTTGGACGGGGAAGGCGAGCAGTACTTC
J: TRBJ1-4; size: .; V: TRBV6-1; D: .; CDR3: CASSEAFPPRAWGGKLFF; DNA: TGTGCCAGCAGTGAAGCTTTCCCCCCCCGCGCGTGGGGTGGAAAACTGTTTTTT
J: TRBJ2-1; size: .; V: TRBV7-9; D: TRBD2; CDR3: CASSIGPSGSSNEQFF; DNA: TGTGCCAGCAGCATAGGGCCTAGCGGGAGCAGCAATGAGCAGTTCTTC
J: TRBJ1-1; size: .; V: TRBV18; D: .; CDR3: CASSPIGTTEAFF; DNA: TGTGCCAGCTCACCAATCGGTACCACTGAAGCTTTCTTT
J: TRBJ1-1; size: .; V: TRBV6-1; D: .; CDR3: CASNEGGRTEAFF; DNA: TGTGCCAGCAATGAGGGGGGGCGTACTGAAGCTTTCTTT
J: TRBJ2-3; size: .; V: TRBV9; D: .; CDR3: CASSPMSTDTQYF; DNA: TGTGCCAGCAGCCCCATGTCCACAGATACGCAGTATTTT
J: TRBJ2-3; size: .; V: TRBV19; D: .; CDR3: CASSLGIPDTQYF; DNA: TGTGCCAGTAGCTTGGGGATCCCAGATACGCAGTATTTT
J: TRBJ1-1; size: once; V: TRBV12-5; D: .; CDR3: CASGPRFGEAFF; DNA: TGTGCTAGTGGTCCCCGATTTGGTGAAGCTTTCTTT
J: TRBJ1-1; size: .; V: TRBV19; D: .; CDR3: CASSPGNTEAFF; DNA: TGTGCCAGTAGTCCGGGGAACACTGAAGCTTTCTTT
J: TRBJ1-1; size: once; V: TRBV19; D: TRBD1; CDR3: CASSTGTGNTEAFF; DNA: TGTGCCAGTAGTACAGGGACAGGGAACACTGAAGCTTTCTTT
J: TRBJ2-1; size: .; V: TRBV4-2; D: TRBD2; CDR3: CASSQESSGRATEQFF; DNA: TGTGCCAGCAGCCAAGAATCTAGCGGGAGGGCGACTGAGCAGTTCTTC
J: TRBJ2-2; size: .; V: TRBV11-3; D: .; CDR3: CASSLATVGTGELFF; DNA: TGTGCCAGCAGCTTGGCGACAGTGGGGACCGGGGAGCTGTTTTTT
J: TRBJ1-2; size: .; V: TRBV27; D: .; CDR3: CASSPTGLGVYGYTF; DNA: TGTGCCAGCAGTCCCACAGGGCTGGGCGTATATGGCTACACCTTC
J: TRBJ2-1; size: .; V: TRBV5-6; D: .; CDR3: CASSNGGVNEQFF; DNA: TGTGCCAGCAGCAACGGGGGTGTCAATGAGCAGTTCTTC
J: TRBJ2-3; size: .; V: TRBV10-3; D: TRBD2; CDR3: CASSYSGGAGDTQYF; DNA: TGTGCCAGCAGTTACTCGGGGGGGGCGGGAGATACGCAGTATTTT
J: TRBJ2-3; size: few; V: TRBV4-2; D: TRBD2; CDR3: CASSQPTSGGTDTQYF; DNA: TGTGCCAGCAGCCAACCGACTAGCGGGGGAACAGATACGCAGTATTTT
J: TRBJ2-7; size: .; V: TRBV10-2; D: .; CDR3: CASSDMRLSYEQYF; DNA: TGCGCCAGCAGTGATATGCGGCTCTCCTACGAGCAGTACTTC